One sample yielded the 30 T cell receptor beta chains listed below, sequenced in a study of blood T cell repertoires in COVID-19. Sequenced by immunoSEQ multiplex PCR; TCRdb stores in-frame clones only, minus some. This sample has 140,000 or so clones, with approximately 88% found just once. The sample consisted of peripheral blood. These receptors were obtained from a woman in her 50s with acute or convalescent COVID-19.

The chain has TRBV12-3 or TRBV12-4 and TRBJ2-7; TRBD1 might be the D (5 bases). This CDR3 is built from 13 residues. V shed 7 bases and J shed 1 base, with 11 bases lying between them. The CDR3 DNA reads as TGTGCCAGCACTTTGGGGCGATCCTACGAGCAGTACTTC. It is translated as CASTLGRSYEQYF.

The chain recombines TRBV3-1 (or the pseudogene TRBV3-2) with TRBJ1-1; 8 bases map to TRBD1. After removal of 6 bases from V and 4 bases from J, the junction contained 7 bases not matched to a gene. The CDR3 contains 14 residues. Germline V CDR1 and CDR2: LGHDT, YNNKEL (reference sequence). This CDR3 is CASSFGQGITEAFF. In DNA form, the CDR3 reads TGTGCCAGCAGTTTTGGACAGGGTATCACTGAAGCTTTCTTT.

The chain has TRBV12-5 and TRBJ1-1; D unresolved. Germline V gene sequence: CDR1 LGHNT, CDR2 FRNRAP. Trimming shortened V by 1 base and J by 0 bases, and 6 bases separated the two germline ends. The CDR3 is 14 amino acids. The CDR3 DNA follows: TGTGCTAGTGGTTTGGCCCCCATGAACACTGAAGCTTTCTTT. It yields the protein CASGLAPMNTEAFF. The full variable domain, its missing parts supplied by reference TRBV12-5 and TRBJ1-1, is DARVTQTPRHKVTEMGQEVTMRCQPILGHNTVFWYRQTMMQGLELLAYFRNRAPLDDSGMPKDRFSAEMPDATLATLKIQPSEPRDSAVYFCASGLAPMNTEAFFGQGTRLTVV.

To note about this clone: Compared with germline, one end of the junction differs, possibly owing to a read error. This chain uses TRBV7-7 with TRBJ2-1, with D perhaps matching TRBD2 (5 bases). This CDR3 region has 15 residues. The germline gives CDR1 SSHAT, CDR2 FNYEAQ (reference sequence). CDR3 coding DNA: TGTGCTAGCAGCTCCCCCCCGGACGGGGTCAATGAGCAGTTCTTC. It is translated as CASSSPPDGVNEQFF.

The CDR3, as DNA: TGTGCCAGCAGTCGTCGAAGGGACTGGGTGCCCCAGCATTTT. Translated: CASSRRRDWVPQHF. The chain has TRBV27 and TRBJ1-5; maybe TRBD1 (5 bases). Deletions cut 5 bases from V and 9 bases from J, with 17 bases between. CDR3 length equals 14 residues. Germline loops: CDR1 MNHEY, CDR2 SMNVEV (reference sequence).

The rearrangement links TRBV19 to TRBJ1-2; 8 bases line up with TRBD1. Germline trimming cut 6 bases from V and 1 base from J; bases unmatched to any gene: 4. The CDR3 contains 14 residues. Germline CDR1 is LNHDA and CDR2 is SQIVND (reference sequence). DNA for the CDR3: TGTGCCAGTAGCCGACAGGGGAATAACTATGGCTACACCTTC. Translation gives CASSRQGNNYGYTF.

J is TRBJ1-6 and V is TRBV19, with 10 nucleotides matching TRBD1. Trimming removed 3 bases from V and 8 bases from J; junction bases left unmatched: 4. The CDR3 covers 15 residues. The germline V gene encodes CDR1 LNHDA and CDR2 SQIVND (reference sequence). The CDR3 sequence: CASSIGTGVYSPLHF. The CDR3 coding sequence is TGTGCCAGTAGTATTGGGACAGGGGTGTATTCACCCCTCCACTTT.

This chain uses TRBV7-3 with TRBJ2-1, with D perhaps TRBD1 (5 bases). V lost 2 bases to trimming and J lost 6 bases, with 11 bases between them. Germline CDR1 and CDR2: SGHTA and FQGTGA. The CDR3 is 14 amino acids. CDR3 in DNA: TGTGCCAGCAGCTTATCGTCGACAGTCAATGAGCAGTTCTTC. Translated: CASSLSSTVNEQFF. The variable domain in full, completed from reference TRBV7-3 and TRBJ2-1, reads GAGVSQTPSNKVTEKGKYVELRCDPISGHTALYWYRQSLGQGPEFLIYFQGTGAADDSGLPNDRFFAVRPEGSVSTLKIQRTERGDSAVYLCASSLSSTVNEQFFGPGTRLTVL.

The chain employs TRBV5-1 and TRBJ2-7; TRBD1 might be the D (5 bases). CDR1 SGHRS and CDR2 YFSETQ come from the germline V gene. The CDR3 totals 16 residues. Trimming removed 1 base from V and 3 bases from J, with 17 bases in between. In nucleotides, the CDR3 is TGCGCCAGCAGCTTGAATTCGGTACAGGTTAACTACGAGCAGTACTTC. This sequence encodes CASSLNSVQVNYEQYF. The whole variable domain, remainder taken from reference TRBV5-1 and TRBJ2-7, is KAGVTQTPRYLIKTRGQQVTLSCSPISGHRSVSWYQQTPGQGLQFLFEYFSETQRNKGNFPGRFSGRQFSNSRSEMNVSTLELGDSALYLCASSLNSVQVNYEQYFGPGTRLTVT.

This clone was counted a few times. V and J are TRBV5-4 and TRBJ1-4; D is possibly TRBD1 (5 bases). Germline V gives CDR1 SGHNT, CDR2 YYREEE (reference sequence). The germline V and J ends were trimmed by 1 base and 7 bases, with 17 bases remaining between them. This CDR3 has 16 amino acids. The CDR3 reads CASSLWGDASGEKLFF. The CDR3 DNA follows: TGTGCCAGCAGCTTGTGGGGGGACGCTTCGGGTGAAAAACTGTTTTTT.

V usage is TRBV28 and J usage is TRBJ1-2, with D possibly being TRBD1 (5 bases). The CDR3 runs to 14 residues. V lost 3 bases and J lost 5, with 13 bases in between. Germline V gives CDR1 MDHEN, CDR2 SYDVKM. The CDR3 sequence: CASSLWAGRYGYTF. CDR3 nucleotides: TGTGCCAGCAGTTTGTGGGCAGGGCGATATGGCTACACCTTC.

The chain links TRBV2 to TRBJ1-3, with D unresolved. The germline V gene has CDR1 SNHLY and CDR2 FYNNEI. The CDR3 contains 15 residues. Trimming shortened V by 6 bases and J by 6 bases, and 18 bases separated the two germline ends. Written as DNA, the CDR3 is TGTGCCAGCAGCTACCTGGACTGGGAGGAAAACACCATATATTTT. Amino acid sequence: CASSYLDWEENTIYF.

The chain carries TRBV14 and TRBJ1-2; a possible D gene is TRBD1 (5 bases). V lost 4 bases and J lost 7, with 16 bases in between. Germline CDR1 is SGHDN and CDR2 is FVKESK. The CDR3 contains 14 residues. The CDR3 is CASSLLGGAGGYTF. CDR3 DNA sequence: TGTGCCAGCAGCCTACTAGGAGGGGCGGGTGGCTACACCTTC.

The chain links TRBV4-1 to TRBJ1-2; weak D call: TRBD1 (5 bases). The V end lost 0 bases, the J end lost 3 bases, and 14 bases lay between the germline ends. The CDR3 has 16 amino acids. Germline V gene sequence: CDR1 MGHRA, CDR2 YSYEKL. CDR3 sequence (DNA): TGCGCCAGCAGCCAAGATGGGGGGGGAGCTGACTATGGCTACACCTTC. Translated, it gives CASSQDGGGADYGYTF.

J is TRBJ1-2 and V is TRBV18, with 9 bases aligning to TRBD1. Germline V gene lookup returns CDR1 KGHSH and CDR2 LQKENI. The V segment lost 6 bases and the J segment 5 bases; nucleotides outside the gene matches: 4. The CDR3 has 13 amino acids. The DNA for the CDR3 is TGTGCCAGCTCGCCGGGACAGGGTTATGGCTACACCTTC. Its protein is CASSPGQGYGYTF.

This clone was detected only once. The genes are TRBV5-8 and TRBJ1-5; D not certain. Germline V lookup: CDR1 SGHTS, CDR2 YDEGEE. The CDR3 has 14 residues. Between the trimmed V and J ends, which lost 0 bases and 8 bases, there was a span of 12 bases. The CDR3 DNA is TGTGCCAGCAGCTTGGGACTCTCCCGAGAGCCCCAGCATTTT. It yields the protein CASSLGLSREPQHF.

This chain links TRBV5-1 with TRBJ1-6; D unclear. The germline V gene has CDR1 SGHRS and CDR2 YFSETQ. The germline V and J ends were trimmed by 0 bases and 12 bases, with 13 bases remaining between them. This CDR3 is 14 amino acids long. The CDR3 DNA follows: TGCGCCAGCAGCTTGGAAGCGGGAAAAAGACCCCTCCACTTT. Translated: CASSLEAGKRPLHF.

This clone was counted only a few times. Distinct nucleotide sequences in the sample also encode this CDR3. V is TRBV7-8 and J is TRBJ1-1; D may be TRBD1 (6 bases). V was pared by 6 bases and J by 1 base, with 9 bases between. Germline values: CDR1 SGHVS, CDR2 FQNEAQ. There are 13 residues in the CDR3. The CDR3 loop reads CASSLQGNTEAFF. The CDR3 DNA reads TGTGCCAGCAGTCTACAGGGGAACACTGAAGCTTTCTTT. Combining the CDR3 with reference TRBV7-8 and TRBJ1-1 gives the whole variable domain GAGVSQSPRYKVAKRGQDVALRCDPISGHVSLFWYQQALGQGPEFLTYFQNEAQLDKSGLPSDRFFAERPEGSVSTLKIQRTQQEDSAVYLCASSLQGNTEAFFGQGTRLTVV.

The chain recombines TRBV29-1 with TRBJ2-1, with D maybe TRBD2 (5 bases). In germline, CDR1 is SQVTM, CDR2 ANQGSEA. The CDR3 is 10 residues long. V lost 7 bases, J lost 6 bases, and 7 bases lay in between. The CDR3, as DNA: TGCAGCGCCGAGGGCAATGAGCAGTTCTTC. Translating gives CSAEGNEQFF.

The gene calls are TRBV16 and TRBJ2-5; D not certain. This CDR3 region has 13 residues. Trimming removed 3 bases at V and 3 bases at J, with 8 bases between. From germline, CDR1 is KGHSY and CDR2 FQNENV. The CDR3 nucleotides are TGTGCCAGCAGCCAGGCCCTTAAAGAGACCCAGTACTTC. Protein sequence: CASSQALKETQYF.

The rearrangement uses TRBV2 and TRBJ2-7, with D unclear. The CDR3 covers 13 residues. Germline V lookup: CDR1 SNHLY, CDR2 FYNNEI. V gave up 6 bases and J gave up 3 bases, with 12 bases separating them. Here the CDR3 DNA reads TGTGCCAGCAGCGCTACCCCGAACTACGAGCAGTACTTC. This gives the protein CASSATPNYEQYF.

The V call is TRBV27, the J call TRBJ1-4, with TRBD1 as a possible D gene (6 bases). The CDR3 loop spans 12 amino acids. V was trimmed by 5 bases and J by 13 bases, leaving 14 bases between them. Per the germline V gene, CDR1 is MNHEY and CDR2 is SMNVEV (reference sequence). The CDR3 coding sequence is TGTGCCAGCAGTCCGGACAGTTTCAGACTGTTTTTT. Translation gives CASSPDSFRLFF. The complete variable domain, with remaining parts taken from reference TRBV27 and TRBJ1-4, reads EAQVTQNPRYLITVTGKKLTVTCSQNMNHEYMSWYRQDPGLGLRQIYYSMNVEVTDKGDVPEGYKVSRKEKRNFPLILESPSPNQTSLYFCASSPDSFRLFFGSGTQLSVL.

This CDR3 reads CATSRGPPPLHF. As DNA, the CDR3 is TGTGCCACCTCTAGGGGGCCTCCACCCCTCCACTTT. The chain links TRBV15 to TRBJ1-6, with 7 bases lining up with TRBD1. Germline assignment: CDR1 LNHNV and CDR2 YYDKDF (reference sequence). CDR3 length: 12 amino acids. Losses at the gene ends were 8 bases for V and 11 bases for J; bases not matched to a gene: 6.

This chain connects TRBV7-6 to TRBJ1-1; 8 nucleotides match TRBD1. This CDR3 spans 15 amino acids. CDR1 is SGHVS, CDR2 FNYEAQ, per germline. Trimming removed 2 bases from V and 2 bases from J; junction bases left unmatched: 4. The CDR3 here is CASSLSGTGNTEAFF. CDR3 bases: TGTGCCAGCAGCTTAAGCGGGACAGGTAACACTGAAGCTTTCTTT.

The V gene is TRBV4-2, the J gene TRBJ1-5; 7 bases line up with TRBD1. The CDR3 has 15 residues. Germline CDR1 LGHNA, CDR2 YNFKEQ. With 2 bases clipped from V and 1 base from J, the junction kept 2 bases outside the gene matches. CDR3 region: CASSQPDRSNQPQHF. CDR3 nucleotides: TGTGCCAGCAGCCAACCGGACAGGAGCAATCAGCCCCAGCATTTT.

This chain links TRBV5-1 with TRBJ2-1, with 11 bases identical to TRBD2. V trimming: 4 bases; J trimming: 8 bases; junction bases outside the gene matches: 11. The CDR3 totals 16 residues. Germline V gene data show CDR1 as SGHRS and CDR2 as YFSETQ. The CDR3 bases are TGCGCCAGCAGCGCCTATACTAGCGGGAGTTCTGATGAGCAGTTCTTC. This gives the protein CASSAYTSGSSDEQFF.

The chain joins TRBV7-3 to TRBJ2-3, with TRBD1 as a possible D gene (6 bases). The V end was cut by 5 bases, the J end by 0 bases, with 9 bases between. This CDR3 is 14 amino acids long. The V gene's germline CDR1 is SGHTA and CDR2 FQGTGA. The CDR3: CASSRGQSTDTQYF. The CDR3 bases are TGTGCCAGCAGCCGCGGACAGAGCACAGATACGCAGTATTTT.

The chain joins TRBV18 to TRBJ1-2; D call uncertain. The ends were cut back, 3 bases at V and 8 bases at J, with 10 bases in the middle. Germline V gene lookup returns CDR1 KGHSH and CDR2 LQKENI. The CDR3 spans 12 residues. The CDR3 DNA reads as TGTGCCAGCTCACCCGGTGAAACGGGCTACACCTTC. Translating gives CASSPGETGYTF.

CDR3 DNA sequence: TGTGCCAGCAGTGGCGGACAGGCGTTAAAGGAAGGCTACACCTTC. Amino acid sequence: CASSGGQALKEGYTF. V gene TRBV27 combines with J gene TRBJ1-2; 7 bases agree with TRBD1. Losses at the gene ends were 5 bases for V and 8 bases for J; bases not matched to a gene: 14. The CDR3 sequence is 15 residues long. CDR1 and CDR2 (germline): MNHEY, SMNVEV (reference sequence).

This chain joins TRBV6-1 and TRBJ2-7, with 7 bases fitting TRBD1. V shed 3 bases, J shed 6 bases, and the junction held 11 bases outside the gene matches. CDR3 size: 15 residues. CDR1 is MNHNS, CDR2 SASEGT, per germline. The CDR3 DNA sequence: TGTGCCAGCAGTGAGGTCCCAAGACAGGGCTCCGAGCAGTACTTC. It yields the protein CASSEVPRQGSEQYF.